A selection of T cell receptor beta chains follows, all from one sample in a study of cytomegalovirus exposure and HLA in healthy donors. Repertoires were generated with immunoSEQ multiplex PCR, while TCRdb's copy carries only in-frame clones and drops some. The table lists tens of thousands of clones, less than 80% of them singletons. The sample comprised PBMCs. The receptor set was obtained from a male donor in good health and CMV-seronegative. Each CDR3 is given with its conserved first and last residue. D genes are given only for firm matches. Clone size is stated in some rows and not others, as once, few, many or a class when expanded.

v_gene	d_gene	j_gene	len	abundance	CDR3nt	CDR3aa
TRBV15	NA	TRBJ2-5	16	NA	TGTGCCACCAGCAGTTCCATACAGGGTTTACGAGAGACCCAGTACTTC	CATSSSIQGLRETQYF
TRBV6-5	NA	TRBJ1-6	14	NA	TGTGCCAGCAGTGGGGTTGCGGGATCTCCACCCCTCCACTTT	CASSGVAGSPPLHF
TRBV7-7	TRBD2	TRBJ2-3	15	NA	TGTGCCAGCAGCCCCGGGGGGAGAATCACAGATACGCAGTATTTT	CASSPGGRITDTQYF
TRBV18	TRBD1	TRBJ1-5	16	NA	TGTGCCAGCTCAGCAGGGACAGGGGGTTGGAATCAGCCCCAGCATTTT	CASSAGTGGWNQPQHF
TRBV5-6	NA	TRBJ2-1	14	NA	TGTGCCAGCAGCTTGGGGGCCAGCTACAATGAGCAGTTCTTC	CASSLGASYNEQFF
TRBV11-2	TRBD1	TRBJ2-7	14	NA	TGTGCCAGCAGCTCCAGACAGGGAACCTACGAGCAGTACTTC	CASSSRQGTYEQYF
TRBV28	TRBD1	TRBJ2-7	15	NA	TGTGCCAGCAGCGGGCGGGGCAGGGGGCTTTACGAGCAGTACTTC	CASSGRGRGLYEQYF
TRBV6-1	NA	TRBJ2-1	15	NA	TGTGCCAGCAGTGTGAGGGAGGCACAGCCCTCTTCGGAGTTCTTC	CASSVREAQPSSEFF
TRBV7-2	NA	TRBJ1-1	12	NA	TGTGCCAGCAACCTACTCCGTGGGCCGGCTTTCTTT	CASNLLRGPAFF
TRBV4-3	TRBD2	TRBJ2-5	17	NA	TGCGCCAGCCCGGTTAATGGAGTAGCGGGGGGTAGAGAGACCCAGTACTTC	CASPVNGVAGGRETQYF
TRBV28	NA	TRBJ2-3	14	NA	TGTGCCAGCAGTCCACCTCAACCACTAGATACGCAGTATTTT	CASSPPQPLDTQYF
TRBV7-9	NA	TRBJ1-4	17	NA	TGTGCCAGCAGCTTAAGGCCCGTTATAGGGGCCGGTGAAAAACTGTTTTTT	CASSLRPVIGAGEKLFF
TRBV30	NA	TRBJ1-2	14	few	TGTGCCTGGAGTGCCCCACAGGGACGGGATGGCTACACCTTC	CAWSAPQGRDGYTF
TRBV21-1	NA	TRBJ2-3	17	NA	TGTGCCAGCAGCAAAGAGGAAGCGGGAGGGCCTACAGATACGCAGTATTTT	CASSKEEAGGPTDTQYF
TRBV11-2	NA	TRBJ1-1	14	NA	TGTGCCAGCAGCTTTGAGGGTTTGAACACTGAAGCTTTCTTT	CASSFEGLNTEAFF
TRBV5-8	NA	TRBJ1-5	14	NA	TGTGCCAGCAGCTTTGGGCTTACAAACCAGCCCCAGCATTTT	CASSFGLTNQPQHF
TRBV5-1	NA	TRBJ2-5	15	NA	TGCGCCAGCAGCTTGAGGGGGGGGGTACAAGAGACCCAGTACTTC	CASSLRGGVQETQYF
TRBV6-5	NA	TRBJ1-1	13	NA	TGTGCCAGCAGCCCGAGGGGGAGCACTGAAGCTTTCTTT	CASSPRGSTEAFF
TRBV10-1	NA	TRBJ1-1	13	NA	TGCGCCAGCAGGACGACAATGAACACTGAAGCTTTCTTT	CASRTTMNTEAFF
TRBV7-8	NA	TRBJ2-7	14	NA	TGTGCCAGCAGCTTAGCAGCAGGGTCCTACGAGCAGTACTTC	CASSLAAGSYEQYF